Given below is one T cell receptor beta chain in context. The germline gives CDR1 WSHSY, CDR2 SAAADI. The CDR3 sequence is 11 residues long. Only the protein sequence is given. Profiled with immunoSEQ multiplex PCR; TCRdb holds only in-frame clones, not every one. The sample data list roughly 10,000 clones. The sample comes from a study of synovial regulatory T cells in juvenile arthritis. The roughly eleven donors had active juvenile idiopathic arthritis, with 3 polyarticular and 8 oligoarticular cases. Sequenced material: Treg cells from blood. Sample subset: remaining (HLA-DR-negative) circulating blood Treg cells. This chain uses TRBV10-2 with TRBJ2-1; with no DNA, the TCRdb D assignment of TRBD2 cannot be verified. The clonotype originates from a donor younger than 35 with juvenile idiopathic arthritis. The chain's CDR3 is CASTIRNEQFF.